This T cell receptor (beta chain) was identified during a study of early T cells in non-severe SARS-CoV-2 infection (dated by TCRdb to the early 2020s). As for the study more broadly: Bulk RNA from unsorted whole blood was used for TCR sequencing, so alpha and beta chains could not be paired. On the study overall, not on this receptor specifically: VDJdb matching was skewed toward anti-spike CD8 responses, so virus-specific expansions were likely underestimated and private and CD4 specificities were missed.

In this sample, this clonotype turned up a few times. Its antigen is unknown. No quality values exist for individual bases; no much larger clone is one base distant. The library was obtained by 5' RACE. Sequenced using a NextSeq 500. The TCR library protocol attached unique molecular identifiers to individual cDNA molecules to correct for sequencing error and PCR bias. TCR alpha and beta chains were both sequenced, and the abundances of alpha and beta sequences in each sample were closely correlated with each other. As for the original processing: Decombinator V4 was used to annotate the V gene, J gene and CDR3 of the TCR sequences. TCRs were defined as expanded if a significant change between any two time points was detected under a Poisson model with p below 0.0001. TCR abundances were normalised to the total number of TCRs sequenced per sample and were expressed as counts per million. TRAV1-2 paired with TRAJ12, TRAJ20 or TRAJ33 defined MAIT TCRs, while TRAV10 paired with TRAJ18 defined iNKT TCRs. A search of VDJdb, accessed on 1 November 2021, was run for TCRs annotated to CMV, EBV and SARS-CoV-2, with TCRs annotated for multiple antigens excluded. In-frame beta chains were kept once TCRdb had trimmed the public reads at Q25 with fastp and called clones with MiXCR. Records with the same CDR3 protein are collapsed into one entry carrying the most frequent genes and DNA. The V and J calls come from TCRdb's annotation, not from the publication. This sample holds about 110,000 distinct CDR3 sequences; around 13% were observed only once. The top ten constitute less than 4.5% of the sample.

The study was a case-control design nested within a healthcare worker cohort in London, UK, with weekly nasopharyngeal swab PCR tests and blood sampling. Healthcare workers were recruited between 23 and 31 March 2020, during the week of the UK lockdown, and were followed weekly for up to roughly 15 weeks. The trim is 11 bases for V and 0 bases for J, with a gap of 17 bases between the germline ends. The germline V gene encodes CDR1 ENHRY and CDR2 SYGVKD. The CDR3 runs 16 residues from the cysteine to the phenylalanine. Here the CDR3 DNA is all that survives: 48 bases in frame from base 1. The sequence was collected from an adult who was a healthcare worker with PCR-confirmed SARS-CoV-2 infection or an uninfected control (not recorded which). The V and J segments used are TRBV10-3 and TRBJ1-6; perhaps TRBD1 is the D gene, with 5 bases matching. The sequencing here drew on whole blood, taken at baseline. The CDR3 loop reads CAAQEGTSSYNSPLHF. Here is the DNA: TGTGCCGCCCAGGAAGGGACCAGCTCCTATAATTCACCCCTCCACTTT.